These T cell receptor beta chains were read from a single sample in a study of T cells expressing NK-cell markers. TCRdb reworked the 5' RACE reads into one entry per CDR3 protein, no DNA. This repertoire comprises 400,000 to 450,000 distinct CDR3 sequences; its ten largest clones make up 6% to 9.5%. Sequenced input: blood T cells: a sorted CD56 or NKG2C T cell subset, CD4+ or CD8+ T cells, or bulk PBMC T cells (not recorded which). These receptors all stem from a woman aged 18-70 years in good health. The CDR3 runs from the conserved cysteine through the conserved F or W.

J | V | CDR3
TRBJ2-3 | TRBV18 | CASRRDTDTQYF
TRBJ2-5 | TRBV5-1 | CASSLITGGLRETQYF
TRBJ2-3 | TRBV5-6 | CASSGGTGFFSTDTQYF
TRBJ1-2 | TRBV14 | CASSPGLHYGYTF
TRBJ1-1 | TRBV3-1 | CASSQGRGAFF
TRBJ2-3 | TRBV5-5 | CASSFLDLRTDTQYF
TRBJ1-6 | TRBV12-3/TRBV12-4 | CASTGDKTSPLHF
TRBJ2-1 | TRBV20-1 | CSAWTSGHNEQFF
TRBJ1-5 | TRBV7-9 | CASSLGFSNQPQQF
TRBJ2-4 | TRBV20-1 | CSARVGGQILAKNIQYF
TRBJ2-3 | TRBV7-2 | CASSSDRGRTDTQYF
TRBJ1-6 | TRBV3-1 | CASSQDVAVSTLHF
TRBJ2-5 | TRBV28 | CASSLSAGGLQETQYF
TRBJ2-3 | TRBV6-5 | CASSTVTDTQYF
TRBJ1-5 | TRBV27 | CASSPWWDSNQPQHF
TRBJ1-3 | TRBV20-1 | CSASPRQGVGNTIYF
TRBJ2-5 | TRBV20-1 | CSATTDPLAETQYF
TRBJ2-3 | TRBV24-1 | CATSVGGSATDTQYF
TRBJ2-5 | TRBV12-3/TRBV12-4 | CASTPEGARETQYF
TRBJ1-1 | TRBV20-1 | CSATDSTNTEAFF
TRBJ2-4 | TRBV7-2 | CASSGTSDPKNIQYF
TRBJ2-1 | TRBV11-2 | CASRARAGPYNEQFF
TRBJ1-1 | TRBV12-3/TRBV12-4 | CASSFGQMNTEAFF
TRBJ2-1 | TRBV10-3 | CAISGGIYQNEQFF
TRBJ2-1 | TRBV28 | CASSLHMVLNEQFF
TRBJ2-7 | TRBV20-1 | CSAPQGTSYEQYF
TRBJ1-2 | TRBV4-3 | CASSQDISEHYGYTF
TRBJ1-1 | TRBV4-3 | CASSQGGETEAFF
TRBJ2-5 | TRBV7-2 | CASSLGNQETQYF
TRBJ2-3 | TRBV5-1 | CASSLPPPTDTQYF
TRBJ2-1 | TRBV7-6 | CASSSPSGGIYNEQFF
TRBJ2-7 | TRBV7-9 | CASSLVLSWGSLYF
TRBJ1-3 | TRBV20-1 | CSARGRGPWNTIYF
TRBJ2-1 | TRBV24-1 | CATSDGTDNQFF
TRBJ2-7 | TRBV4-1 | CASSHQPSGYEQYF
TRBJ2-2 | TRBV12-3/TRBV12-4 | CASQGTGITGELFF
TRBJ2-3 | TRBV6-5 | CASSYSSRTYTTDTQYF
TRBJ2-1 | TRBV2 | CASSEEAGGSFREFF
TRBJ2-7 | TRBV20-1 | CSAPYTSGIYEQYF
TRBJ2-1 | TRBV20-1 | CSASGGSPNEQFF
TRBJ2-7 | TRBV7-2 | CASSTQGQVLTYEQYF
TRBJ1-4 | TRBV20-1 | CSASPDEKLFF
TRBJ2-3 | TRBV9 | CASSPFRVITDTQYF
TRBJ2-3 | TRBV6-2/TRBV6-3 | CASNRQESTDTQYF
TRBJ2-1 | TRBV6-5 | CASSRVKTTISNEQFF
TRBJ2-6 | TRBV9 | CASSEEGRQTGANVLTF
TRBJ2-7 | TRBV20-1 | CSAAWPGTYEQYF
TRBJ2-5 | TRBV5-1 | CASSLAEVGIKETQYF
TRBJ1-1 | TRBV4-3 | CASSLGWDKTEAFF
TRBJ2-3 | TRBV12-3/TRBV12-4 | CASSLFGGDTQYF
TRBJ2-4 | TRBV2 | CASSVDRLAKNIQYF
TRBJ1-2 | TRBV15 | CATSRPGTESYGYTF